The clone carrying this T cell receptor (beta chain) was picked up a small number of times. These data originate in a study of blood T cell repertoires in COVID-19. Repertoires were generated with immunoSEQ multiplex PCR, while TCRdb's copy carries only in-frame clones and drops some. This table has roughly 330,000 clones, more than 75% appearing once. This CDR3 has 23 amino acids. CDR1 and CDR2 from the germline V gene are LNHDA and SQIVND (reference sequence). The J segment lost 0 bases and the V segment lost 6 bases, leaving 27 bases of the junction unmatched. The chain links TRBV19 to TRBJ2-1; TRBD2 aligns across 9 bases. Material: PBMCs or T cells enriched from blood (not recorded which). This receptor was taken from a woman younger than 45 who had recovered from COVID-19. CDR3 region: CASSPTGRAGRTSAGSSYNEQFF. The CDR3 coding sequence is TGTGCCAGTAGCCCCACGGGCAGGGCCGGTAGGACTAGCGCCGGGAGCTCCTACAATGAGCAGTTCTTC.